This T cell receptor (beta chain) was sequenced for a study of T cell clonality in common variable immunodeficiency (dated by TCRdb to about 2015). Diagnosis of CVID followed standard criteria, namely serum IgG, IgA and/or IgM below the normal range together with specific antibody deficiency. A total of 44 subjects (approximately 15 female and around 29 male; age range roughly 9 to 70 years, mean age roughly 40) were included in the CVID group. Most CVID patients and most healthy controls were of Caucasian heritage. Replacement immunoglobulin therapy had been administered to all CVID subjects for at least one year at the time of study participation. No CVID subject was ill or taking immunomodulatory or immunosuppressive medication when blood was collected. Heparinized peripheral whole blood samples of roughly 5 to 9 ml were obtained from each donor. TCRbeta CDR3 repertoires were sequenced from genomic DNA of adults with common variable immune deficiency (CVID) and healthy adult controls. Diluted blood was density-centrifuged over Hypaque 1077 or Ficoll-Paque to isolate peripheral blood mononuclear cells. Unsorted mononuclear cells served as the source of genomic DNA, which was extracted either by Qiagen column purification or by a centrifugation-based method.

For sequencing input, CVID and control samples contributed equivalent amounts of genomic DNA. For every sample, a 60 bp segment covering the rearranged TCRbeta CDR3 region was amplified and then sequenced. TCRbeta amplification used the immunoSEQ assay, a bias-corrected multiplex PCR with high-throughput sequencing. The paper's data handling went like this. Every unique nucleotide sequence was considered a clone and was annotated with V, D and J genes, copy number and frequency. Sequences were labeled productive if in frame, and non-productive if out of frame or containing stop codons. Clonality was calculated from Shannon's entropy as previously described. Mean CDR3 Kyte-Doolittle hydropathy was derived from the predicted amino acid sequences of productive clones. Hierarchical clustering of scaled V gene usage was performed with the R hclust function using Manhattan distance and complete linkage. Clone sharing by CDR3 amino acid sequence was assessed by resampling 12 repertoires per group over 100 rounds. Repertoires were searched for 60 to 80 published EBV-specific and approximately 240 published CMV-specific TCRbeta sequences. A couple of CVID samples that yielded fewer than 10,000 sequences were excluded from the analysis, so around 40 CVID repertoires were retained. What TCRdb holds here is the immuneACCESS table cut down to in-frame rearrangements. Part of the clones is not present; checked against another copy, under half of the missing clones reflect an unresolved V gene, and the others are unexplained. V, J and clone size derive from that table, while D and trimming were established from the DNA sequence. The sample counts some 27,000 clones, each observed more than once. In total, the top ten clones hold 3% to 3.5% of the sample.

The germline V gene encodes CDR1 KGHSH and CDR2 LQKENI. Germline trimming amounts to 3 bases on V and 5 bases on J, with 3 as the count of junction bases outside the gene matches. Including cysteine and phenylalanine, the CDR3 has 13 amino acids. Only the CDR3 bases that were read are kept: 30 of them, in frame from base 1. Beyond this particular receptor, the publication reports: Even though DNA input was equal, the average per sample came to 82,000 or so unique sequences for controls compared with about 30,000 for CVID samples. Healthy controls shared more TCRbeta clones with each other than CVID subjects shared among themselves (p < 0.0001). Fewer deletions and N-nucleotide insertions were reportedly observed in CVID TCRbeta sequences, and highly modified clones with 13 or more V deletions were reportedly absent from CVID TCRbeta sequences. It was noted by the authors that sequencing of the repertoires of T cell subpopulations would be needed to clarify the cause of the increased clonality in CVID. Differences among patients in the CVID cohort limited the correlations between repertoire features and clinical complications. Compared with healthy controls, CVID subjects showed increased TCRbeta clonality (t-test p = 0.018), a feature most characteristic of about a third of subjects.

This clone was detected ten times or more. No antigen is known for it. The CDR3 end lies 3 residues beyond the end of the read and is filled in from the germline J gene. The rearrangement joined TRBV18 to TRBJ2-5; 7 bases in the junction line up with TRBD1. The TCR originated in a human donor with common variable immunodeficiency. The sample comprised peripheral blood mononuclear cells. The CDR3 reads as follows: CASSPGTAETQYF. Partial CDR3 DNA: TGTGCCAGCTCACCTGGGACAGCGGAGACC.